The 19 T cell receptor beta chains listed next were all sequenced from one sample in a study of T cell responses to AZD1222 COVID-19 vaccine. Produced via immunoSEQ multiplex PCR; TCRdb's table is partial and in-frame only. Of 85,000 to 100,000 clones in the sample, more than 75% are singletons; the top ten hold 10%. Sequencing used peripheral blood, obtained on day 0 of AZD1222 vaccination. All receptors come from an adult in good health.

CDR3 loop: CASSSSYEQYF. CDR3 DNA sequence: TGTGCCAGCAGCTCCAGCTACGAGCAGTACTTC. The rearrangement uses TRBV5-4 and TRBJ2-7; D remains unclear. CDR1 and CDR2 from the germline V gene are SGHNT and YYREEE (reference sequence). V was cut by 3 bases and J by 3 bases, with 4 bases left in between. The CDR3 totals 11 residues. Together with reference TRBV5-4 and TRBJ2-7, the CDR3 gives the full variable domain: ETGVTQSPTHLIKTRGQQVTLRCSSQSGHNTVSWYQQALGQGPQFIFQYYREEENGRGNFPPRFSGLQFPNYSSELNVNALELDDSALYLCASSSSYEQYFGPGTRLTVT.

The chain employs TRBV5-1 and TRBJ2-1; 11 bases match TRBD2. V dropped 1 base and J dropped 8; count of bases not matched to a gene: 2. CDR3 length: 14 residues. Germline CDR1 is SGHRS and CDR2 is YFSETQ. DNA of the CDR3: TGCGCCAGCAGCTTGACTAGCGGGAGCTATGAGCAGTTCTTC. This sequence encodes CASSLTSGSYEQFF.

The chain couples TRBV30 to TRBJ1-5, with unresolved D. Deletions cut 3 bases from V and 1 base from J, with 4 bases between. Per germline, CDR1 GTSNPN and CDR2 SVGIG (reference sequence). The CDR3 runs to 12 residues. The chain's CDR3 is CAWSGSNQPQHF. The CDR3 DNA follows: TGTGCCTGGAGCGGGAGCAATCAGCCCCAGCATTTT.

The CDR3 protein is CASSTGQRRGYTF. CDR3 sequence (DNA): TGTGCCAGTAGTACGGGACAGCGTCGGGGCTACACCTTC. The genes are TRBV19 and TRBJ1-2, with 7 positions matching TRBD1. V was clipped by 4 bases and J by 8 bases; unmatched bases: 7. This CDR3 is 13 amino acids long. CDR1 LNHDA and CDR2 SQIVND come from the germline V gene (reference sequence).

The chain uses TRBV10-3 and TRBJ2-3, with TRBD2 matching over 7 bases. Germline CDR1 ENHRY, CDR2 SYGVKD. The CDR3 contains 14 residues. With 6 bases clipped from V and 3 bases from J, the junction kept 6 bases outside the gene matches. The CDR3 DNA follows: TGTGCCATCAGCGAGCGGGAAGGGACAGATACGCAGTATTTT. It is translated as CAISEREGTDTQYF.

Of note for this clone: One end of the junction is discordant with germline, which a read error may explain. The gene calls are TRBV11-3 and TRBJ2-7; no reliable D call. Germline CDR1 and CDR2: SGHNT and YENEEA. The CDR3 runs to 14 residues. The CDR3 reads CASSLRSGSFEQYF. CDR3 bases: TGTGCCAGCAGCTTACGATCCGGGTCCTTCGAGCAGTACTTC.

J is TRBJ1-3 and V is TRBV2; 7 bases are a match to TRBD1. Losses at the gene ends were 5 bases for V and 2 bases for J; bases not matched to a gene: 3. Germline V CDR1 and CDR2: SNHLY, FYNNEI. The CDR3 contains 14 residues. The CDR3 protein is CASSPDRAGNTIYF. The DNA for the CDR3 is TGTGCCAGCAGTCCCGACAGGGCTGGAAACACCATATATTTT.

The chain links TRBV12-3 or TRBV12-4 to TRBJ1-2; a possible D gene is TRBD1 (5 bases). The CDR3 contains 13 residues. Trimming stripped 3 bases from V and 6 bases from J, with 11 bases between. CDR3 in amino acids: CASSFQGGDGYTF. CDR3 nucleotides: TGTGCCAGCAGTTTTCAGGGCGGTGATGGCTACACCTTC.

V gene TRBV18 combines with J gene TRBJ1-2, with D perhaps matching TRBD1 (5 bases). Germline CDR1 reads KGHSH; CDR2 reads LQKENI. This CDR3 has 15 amino acids. Deletions cut 6 bases from V and 4 bases from J, with 18 bases between. CDR3 protein: CASSAGQGPTYGYTF. The CDR3, as DNA: TGTGCCAGCTCCGCGGGGCAGGGTCCTACCTATGGCTACACCTTC.

This clone has only a few counts. The chain joins TRBV3-1 (or the pseudogene TRBV3-2) to TRBJ1-1; no reliable D call. The V gene lost 3 bases and the J gene lost 4 bases, with 21 bases spanning the gap. Germline values: CDR1 LGHDT, CDR2 YNNKEL (reference sequence). This CDR3 contains 17 residues. CDR3 nucleotides: TGTGCCAGCAGCCACGTAGGGCGAGGGAGTAGTGGCACTGAAGCTTTCTTT. Translating gives CASSHVGRGSSGTEAFF.

This clone was detected once. V and J are TRBV2 and TRBJ2-1; tentative D call: TRBD2 (5 bases). The germline V and J ends were trimmed by 3 bases and 8 bases, with 11 bases remaining between them. This CDR3 spans 13 amino acids. The germline CDR1 and CDR2 sequences are SNHLY and FYNNEI. The CDR3: CASSELERDEQFF. The CDR3, as DNA: TGTGCCAGCAGTGAGTTGGAGAGGGATGAGCAGTTCTTC.

J is TRBJ1-1 and V is TRBV28, with D maybe TRBD1 (6 bases). CDR1 is MDHEN and CDR2 is SYDVKM in the germline V gene. The CDR3 consists of 16 residues. Between the trimmed V and J ends, which lost 5 bases and 2 bases, there was a span of 18 bases. The CDR3 DNA follows: TGTGCCAGCAGTCGGGGGGGCTCGACGCTAAACACTGAAGCTTTCTTT. Protein product: CASSRGGSTLNTEAFF.

CDR3 sequence (DNA): TGTGCCAGCAGTCCAGGGGGAAATCCCTATGGCTACACCTTC. The encoded protein is CASSPGGNPYGYTF. The gene calls are TRBV14 and TRBJ1-2; TRBD1 aligns across 7 bases. The CDR3 totals 14 residues. Germline loops: CDR1 SGHDN, CDR2 FVKESK. J was trimmed by 4 bases and V by 6 bases; bases with no gene match: 8.

The chain couples TRBV10-3 to TRBJ1-3; tentative D call: TRBD1 (6 bases). Between the trimmed V and J ends, which lost 4 bases and 2 bases, there was a span of 15 bases. Germline CDR1 is ENHRY and CDR2 is SYGVKD. The CDR3 extends over 16 amino acids. DNA of the CDR3: TGTGCCATCAGTGGGCTCGGGGGCAGCCCTGGAAACACCATATATTTT. Its translation: CAISGLGGSPGNTIYF.

The chain employs TRBV13 and TRBJ2-1; 8 bases align to TRBD2. The J segment lost 6 bases and the V segment lost 1 base, leaving 5 bases of the junction unmatched. The CDR3 loop spans 15 amino acids. CDR1 is PRHDT and CDR2 is FYEKMQ in the germline V gene (reference sequence). The CDR3 DNA is TGTGCCAGCAGCTTAGCCGGGGGGGTTCTCAATGAGCAGTTCTTC. This translates into CASSLAGGVLNEQFF.

The chain joins TRBV24-1 to TRBJ2-5; no clear D. The V end lost 1 base, the J end lost 1 base, and 6 bases lay between the germline ends. From germline, CDR1 is KGHDR and CDR2 SFDVKD. The CDR3 extends over 14 amino acids. The CDR3: CATSDFDSQETQYF. CDR3 nucleotide sequence: TGTGCCACCAGTGATTTCGATTCCCAAGAGACCCAGTACTTC.

This clone showed up just a few times. This chain joins TRBV21-1 and TRBJ2-3; the table's D call TRBD1 went unverified against the DNA. TRBV21-1 counts as a pseudogene. The length of the CDR3 is 14 residues. The DNA of the CDR3 is TGTGCCAGCAGCAGAAGGGACAGGGCAGATACGCAGTATTTT. Translated: CASSRRDRADTQYF.

The chain joins TRBV19 to TRBJ1-6; D is uncertain. V lost 5 bases and J 13 bases, leaving 12 bases between the germline ends. In germline, CDR1 is LNHDA, CDR2 SQIVND (reference sequence). The CDR3 totals 12 residues. DNA for the CDR3: TGTGCCAGTAGTGAAGGCCAAATGCCCCTCCACTTT. Its protein product is CASSEGQMPLHF.

A single count supports this clone. The V and J genes are TRBV6-5 and TRBJ1-3, with D perhaps matching TRBD1 (5 bases). This CDR3 contains 15 residues. The germline gives CDR1 MNHEY, CDR2 SVGAGI. V was cut by 7 bases and J by 11 bases, with 24 bases left in between. CDR3 loop: CASKQSGTARGPIYF. The CDR3 DNA is TGTGCCAGCAAACAATCCGGGACGGCGAGAGGGCCCATATATTTT.